Below, 32 T cell receptor beta chains from the same sample are listed, as sequenced in a study of human T cells and chemical hapten exposure. Each CDR3 protein gets one entry after TCRdb re-called the RACE reads with MiXCR. Counted here are fewer than 300,000 distinct CDR3 sequences, approximately 8.6% occurring once; the ten biggest clones make up 2.3%. Noted time point: pre-sensitization, week 0. The sample's treatment: therapeutic diphenylcyclopropenone sensitization with weekly scalp DPC. The sequences come from whole blood, collected in connection with sensitization to the hapten diphenylcyclopropenone (DPC). These receptors all stem from a middle-aged woman with alopecia areata. Some clones in this sample may be carry-over from other donors' samples.

This clonotype occurred a few times. The J gene is TRBJ2-4, the V gene TRBV20-1; a weak D match, TRBD2 (5 bases). This CDR3 contains 15 residues. V lost 1 base to trimming and J lost 0 bases, with 10 bases between them. Germline CDR1 DFQATT, CDR2 SNEGSKA (reference sequence). CDR3 nucleotide sequence: TGCAGTGCTAGAGCGGGGATGCTAGCCAAAAACATTCAGTACTTC. Translating it yields CSARAGMLAKNIQYF.

CDR3 sequence reads: CASSYSSEQFF. The CDR3 DNA reads as TGTGCCAGCAGTTACTCGTCAGAGCAGTTCTTC. V gene TRBV6-2 or TRBV6-3 combines with J gene TRBJ2-1; D uncertain. The CDR3 is made up of 11 amino acids. The germline V gene encodes CDR1 MNHEY and CDR2 SVGEGT. Trimming took off 0 bases at V and 10 bases at J, with 4 bases between the two ends.

This clonotype turned up a few times. V and J are TRBV9 and TRBJ2-3; 11 nucleotides line up with TRBD2. There are 16 residues in the CDR3. J was trimmed by 4 bases and V by 4 bases; bases with no gene match: 8. Per the germline V gene, CDR1 is SGDLS and CDR2 is YYNGEE. DNA for the CDR3: TGTGCCAGCAGCTTTCGACTAGCGGGACAGGCAGATACGCAGTATTTT. It translates to CASSFRLAGQADTQYF.

This clonotype has only a few counts. CDR3 DNA sequence: TGTGCCAGCAGCTTGGGCGGGGCGTATAGCAATCAGCCCCAGCATTTT. It yields the protein CASSLGGAYSNQPQHF. This chain links TRBV5-5 with TRBJ1-5, with D maybe TRBD1 (5 bases). The CDR3 spans 16 residues. In germline, CDR1 is SGHKS, CDR2 YYEKEE (reference sequence). The ends were cut back, 0 bases at V and 0 bases at J, with 10 bases in the middle. Looking up the rest from reference TRBV5-5 and TRBJ1-5 gives the full variable domain: DAGVTQSPTHLIKTRGQQVTLRCSPISGHKSVSWYQQVLGQGPQFIFQYYEKEERGRGNFPDRFSARQFPNYSSELNVNALLLGDSALYLCASSLGGAYSNQPQHFGDGTRLSIL.

The rearrangement joins TRBV28 to TRBJ1-4, with D tentatively TRBD1 (5 bases). The V gene lost 2 bases and the J gene lost 8 bases, with 15 bases spanning the gap. The CDR3 has 15 amino acids. Germline loops: CDR1 MDHEN, CDR2 SYDVKM. CDR3 loop: CASSLMGTNREKLFF. The CDR3 DNA follows: TGTGCCAGCAGTTTAATGGGGACTAATCGGGAAAAACTGTTTTTT.

This clonotype has just a few counts. The chain carries TRBV6-2 or TRBV6-3 and TRBJ2-1, with 11 bases lining up with TRBD2. The V gene end was trimmed by 6 bases and the J gene end by 6 bases; junction bases not matched to a gene: 10. Germline CDR1 and CDR2: MNHEY and SVGEGT. The CDR3 runs 16 residues. CDR3 protein: CASSHSGRARANEQFF. Written as DNA, the CDR3 is TGTGCCAGCAGCCATAGCGGGAGGGCCCGGGCCAATGAGCAGTTCTTC.

This clonotype was picked up a small number of times. The chain is built from TRBV5-4 and TRBJ2-5, with D possibly being TRBD1 (7 bases). The CDR3 covers 14 residues. V shed 4 bases and J shed 3 bases, with 13 bases lying between them. In germline, CDR1 is SGHNT, CDR2 YYREEE (reference sequence). The CDR3 nucleotides read TGTGCCAGCAGCCCCCGGGGGACAGAAGAGACCCAGTACTTC. Its protein product is CASSPRGTEETQYF.

This clonotype was seen repeatedly, ten times or more. This chain links TRBV7-9 with TRBJ2-5; D unclear. V was pared by 0 bases and J by 1 base, with 6 bases between. The CDR3 extends over 14 amino acids. In germline, CDR1 is SEHNR, CDR2 FQNEAQ (reference sequence). CDR3 bases: TGTGCCAGCAGCTTAGCCTCTGGCCAAGAGACCCAGTACTTC. Translated, it gives CASSLASGQETQYF.

V is TRBV28 and J is TRBJ2-5, with 8 bases lining up with TRBD2. The V segment lost 8 bases and the J segment 5 bases; nucleotides outside the gene matches: 7. From germline, CDR1 is MDHEN and CDR2 SYDVKM. The CDR3 is made up of 13 amino acids. The CDR3 protein is CASLGTRHETQYF. The CDR3 DNA sequence: TGTGCCAGCCTAGGGACTAGGCACGAGACCCAGTACTTC.

This clonotype was detected many times. The chain is built from TRBV5-1 and TRBJ1-3; perhaps TRBD1 as D (5 bases). V shed 0 bases and J shed 3 bases, with 13 bases lying between them. CDR3 length equals 16 residues. Germline CDR1 and CDR2: SGHRS and YFSETQ. This CDR3 is CASSLVGRRSGNTIYF. The CDR3 region has the DNA TGCGCCAGCAGCTTGGTGGGGCGGCGAAGTGGAAACACCATATATTTT.

The genes are TRBV7-3 and TRBJ1-1, with 9 bases matching TRBD1. Germline lookup yields CDR1 SGHTA and CDR2 FQGTGA. V dropped 5 bases and J dropped 4; count of bases not matched to a gene: 5. The CDR3 spans 14 residues. The CDR3 reads CASSTGQGTTEAFF. Written as DNA, the CDR3 is TGTGCCAGCAGCACAGGACAGGGGACCACTGAAGCTTTCTTT.

This chain uses TRBV9 with TRBJ2-2; the D gene is possibly TRBD1 (6 bases). The CDR3 covers 16 residues. Trimming pared 0 bases from V and 4 bases from J, leaving 13 bases between. The V gene's germline CDR1 is SGDLS and CDR2 YYNGEE. CDR3 coding DNA: TGTGCCAGCAGCGTAGCCCTCCAGGGGAGCACCGGGGAGCTGTTTTTT. Translation: CASSVALQGSTGELFF.

This clonotype has a handful of counts. J is TRBJ1-1 and V is TRBV6-5; D is uncertain. CDR3 size: 12 residues. The germline V gene encodes CDR1 MNHEY and CDR2 SVGAGI. Between the trimmed V and J ends, which lost 9 bases and 6 bases, there was a span of 14 bases. The CDR3 DNA reads as TGTGCCAGTAGCGGACTGTCGGCTGAAGCTTTCTTT. It specifies CASSGLSAEAFF.

The chain couples TRBV4-1 to TRBJ2-1, with D perhaps given as TRBD1 or TRBD2 (6 bases each). Trimming removed 4 bases from V and 4 bases from J, with 17 bases in between. Germline V lookup: CDR1 MGHRA, CDR2 YSYEKL. The CDR3 runs to 16 residues. The CDR3: CASSPAGVGGYNEQFF. The CDR3 coding sequence is TGCGCCAGCAGCCCCGCAGGGGTCGGGGGATACAATGAGCAGTTCTTC.

This clonotype was found a few times. The chain combines TRBV15 with TRBJ1-6; D gene uncertain. The germline V gene has CDR1 LNHNV and CDR2 YYDKDF (reference sequence). The germline V and J ends were trimmed by 4 bases and 5 bases, with 9 bases remaining between them. The CDR3 covers 14 residues. The CDR3 sequence: CATSIRRNNSPLHF. The CDR3 DNA is TGTGCCACCAGCATCAGACGGAATAATTCACCCCTCCACTTT. The whole variable domain, remainder taken from reference TRBV15 and TRBJ1-6, is DAMVIQNPRYQVTQFGKPVTLSCSQTLNHNVMYWYQQKSSQAPKLLFHYYDKDFNNEADTPDNFQSRRPNTSFCFLDIRSPGLGDTAMYLCATSIRRNNSPLHFGNGTRLTVT.

This clonotype was seen a few times. The chain joins TRBV27 to TRBJ1-6; the match to TRBD1 covers 12 bases. V was clipped by 6 bases and J by 7 bases; unmatched bases: 7. There are 16 residues in the CDR3. In germline, CDR1 is MNHEY, CDR2 SMNVEV (reference sequence). CDR3 DNA: TGTGCCAGCAGCACCGGGACAGGGGGCAGGAATTCACCCCTCCACTTT. Amino acid sequence: CASSTGTGGRNSPLHF.

This clonotype was seen repeatedly, ten times or more. The genes are TRBV5-6 and TRBJ2-1, with TRBD2 matching 7 bases. V shed 4 bases and J 3 bases; nucleotides not matched to a gene: 7. CDR3 length equals 15 residues. From germline, CDR1 is SGHDT and CDR2 YYEEEE. DNA of the CDR3: TGTGCCAGCAGCCCCGGCGGGGGTAGCTACAATGAGCAGTTCTTC. Protein product: CASSPGGGSYNEQFF.

This clonotype was counted ten times or more. The chain joins TRBV7-2 to TRBJ2-5; 10 positions match TRBD2. This CDR3 has 15 amino acids. Germline V gene lookup returns CDR1 SGHTA and CDR2 FQGNSA. V gave up 5 bases and J gave up 3 bases; unmatched junction bases: 6. CDR3 residues: CASSARTSGKETQYF. As DNA, the CDR3 is TGTGCCAGCAGCGCAAGGACTAGCGGAAAAGAGACCCAGTACTTC.

Many counts were recorded for this clonotype. This chain uses TRBV29-1 with TRBJ1-2; 8 bases are a match to TRBD1. The CDR3 covers 13 residues. V trimming: 7 bases; J trimming: 2 bases; junction bases outside the gene matches: 6. From germline, CDR1 is SQVTM and CDR2 ANQGSEA. DNA of the CDR3: TGCAGCGCACCAGGACAGGGCAACTATGGCTACACCTTC. Translation gives CSAPGQGNYGYTF.

The rearrangement uses TRBV15 and TRBJ1-2; D perhaps matches TRBD1 (5 bases). CDR1 is LNHNV, CDR2 YYDKDF, per germline (reference sequence). This CDR3 spans 14 amino acids. V dropped 5 bases and J dropped 4 bases, with 14 bases sitting between them. CDR3 protein: CATSPGDRGYGYTF. DNA of the CDR3: TGTGCCACCAGCCCTGGGGACCGAGGCTATGGCTACACCTTC.

This clonotype was seen a few times. The rearrangement joins TRBV30 to TRBJ2-2, with 7 positions matching TRBD1. CDR3 length: 15 amino acids. Germline V gene lookup returns CDR1 GTSNPN and CDR2 SVGIG (reference sequence). V trimming: 2 bases; J trimming: 6 bases; junction bases outside the gene matches: 9. The CDR3 reads CAWSHRSDRAGELFF. The CDR3 DNA reads TGTGCCTGGAGTCACCGCTCCGACAGGGCCGGGGAGCTGTTTTTT. Drawing the rest from reference TRBV30 and TRBJ2-2, the complete variable domain is SQTIHQWPATLVQPVGSPLSLECTVEGTSNPNLYWYRQAAGRGLQLLFYSVGIGQISSEVPQNLSASRPQDRQFILSSKKLLLSDSGFYLCAWSHRSDRAGELFFGEGSRLTVL.

This clonotype turned up a few times. The V gene is TRBV5-1, the J gene TRBJ1-5; a weak D match, TRBD1 (6 bases). V lost 2 bases, J lost 6 bases, and 12 bases lay in between. CDR1 and CDR2 (germline): SGHRS, YFSETQ. The CDR3 is 14 residues long. The CDR3 nucleotides are TGCGCCAGCAGCTTAGGACAGCCTGGTCAGCCCCAGCATTTT. Translation gives CASSLGQPGQPQHF.

This chain links TRBV28 with TRBJ2-6; 7 nucleotides match TRBD1. There are 16 residues in the CDR3. The ends lost 6 bases at V and 0 bases at J; junction bases unmatched: 5. From germline, CDR1 is MDHEN and CDR2 SYDVKM. DNA of the CDR3: TGTGCCAGCAGCCCGGGACAGTTCTCTGGGGCCAACGTCCTGACTTTC. This encodes CASSPGQFSGANVLTF. Drawing the rest from reference TRBV28 and TRBJ2-6, the complete variable domain is DVKVTQSSRYLVKRTGEKVFLECVQDMDHENMFWYRQDPGLGLRLIYFSYDVKMKEKGDIPEGYSVSREKKERFSLILESASTNQTSMYLCASSPGQFSGANVLTFGAGSRLTVL.

The gene calls are TRBV6-6 and TRBJ2-7; 10 bases match TRBD2. V lost 2 bases and J lost 4; bases outside the gene matches: 8. Germline CDR1 reads MNHNY; CDR2 reads SVGAGI (reference sequence). The CDR3 is made up of 16 amino acids. CDR3 protein: CASSYPLAGVRYEQYF. The CDR3 coding sequence is TGTGCCAGCAGTTACCCCCTAGCGGGAGTGCGGTACGAGCAGTACTTC.

The chain carries TRBV6-5 and TRBJ1-2, with D perhaps matching TRBD1 (5 bases). The CDR3 length is 14 residues. With 1 base removed from V and 5 bases from J, the gap between germline ends came to 11 bases. From germline, CDR1 is MNHEY and CDR2 SVGAGI. The CDR3 here is CASSYFGGEYGYTF. CDR3 DNA: TGTGCCAGCAGTTACTTTGGGGGTGAATATGGCTACACCTTC.

The gene calls are TRBV7-9 and TRBJ1-1; a possible D gene is TRBD1 (5 bases). The CDR3 totals 15 residues. Germline-derived CDR1 and CDR2 are SEHNR and FQNEAQ (reference sequence). V lost 0 bases to trimming and J lost 6 bases, with 14 bases between them. CDR3: CASSLAPAGRSEAFF. In DNA form, the CDR3 reads TGTGCCAGCAGCTTAGCACCAGCGGGGCGGTCTGAAGCTTTCTTT.

In its sample, this clonotype was seen many times. The rearrangement links TRBV5-1 to TRBJ2-3; 7 bases align to TRBD2. The CDR3 runs to 17 residues. CDR1 is SGHRS, CDR2 YFSETQ, per germline. J was trimmed by 0 bases and V by 3 bases; bases with no gene match: 10. CDR3 sequence reads: CASSSNPSGASTDTQYF. The CDR3 DNA follows: TGCGCCAGCAGCTCGAACCCTAGCGGAGCTAGCACAGATACGCAGTATTTT.

The chain couples TRBV12-3 or TRBV12-4 to TRBJ2-1; the D call may be TRBD1 or TRBD2 (6 bases each). V was clipped by 10 bases and J by 9 bases, with 22 bases between them. This CDR3 has 14 residues. Here the CDR3 DNA reads TGTGCCAAAACTGGACCGAACGAGGGGGGTGAGCAGTTCTTC. Translated: CAKTGPNEGGEQFF.

This clonotype was seen a few times. The V call is TRBV24-1, the J call TRBJ2-5; D remains unclear. This CDR3 region has 15 residues. Germline CDR1 reads KGHDR; CDR2 reads SFDVKD. The germline V and J ends were trimmed by 0 bases and 0 bases, with 7 bases remaining between them. This chain's CDR3 is CATSDLTTDQETQYF. The CDR3 DNA is TGTGCCACCAGTGATTTGACAACGGACCAAGAGACCCAGTACTTC.

V usage is TRBV19 and J usage is TRBJ2-1; TRBD1 matches 7 bases. After removal of 6 bases from V and 0 bases from J, the junction contained 8 bases not matched to a gene. This CDR3 comprises 16 residues. CDR1 and CDR2 (germline): LNHDA, SQIVND (reference sequence). The CDR3 region is CASSRDRTISYNEQFF. The CDR3 DNA is TGTGCCAGTAGCCGGGACAGAACAATCTCCTACAATGAGCAGTTCTTC. Together with reference TRBV19 and TRBJ2-1, the CDR3 gives the full variable domain: DGGITQSPKYLFRKEGQNVTLSCEQNLNHDAMYWYRQDPGQGLRLIYYSQIVNDFQKGDIAEGYSVSREKKESFPLTVTSAQKNPTAFYLCASSRDRTISYNEQFFGPGTRLTVL.

This clonotype was observed at least ten times. The chain recombines TRBV7-3 with TRBJ2-1, with D maybe TRBD2 (5 bases). Trimming removed 4 bases from V and 7 bases from J, with 11 bases in between. The germline CDR1 and CDR2 sequences are SGHTA and FQGTGA. The CDR3 has 13 amino acids. The CDR3: CASSSWTGNEQFF. The CDR3 DNA is TGTGCCAGCAGCTCCTGGACTGGTAATGAGCAGTTCTTC.

The rearrangement uses TRBV6-2 or TRBV6-3 and TRBJ2-1; D not certain. Per germline, CDR1 MNHEY and CDR2 SVGEGT. Trimming stripped 1 base from V and 5 bases from J, with 12 bases between. The CDR3 consists of 15 residues. The CDR3 spells CASSYLGLGDNEQFF. CDR3 sequence (DNA): TGTGCCAGCAGTTACTTGGGATTGGGTGACAATGAGCAGTTCTTC.